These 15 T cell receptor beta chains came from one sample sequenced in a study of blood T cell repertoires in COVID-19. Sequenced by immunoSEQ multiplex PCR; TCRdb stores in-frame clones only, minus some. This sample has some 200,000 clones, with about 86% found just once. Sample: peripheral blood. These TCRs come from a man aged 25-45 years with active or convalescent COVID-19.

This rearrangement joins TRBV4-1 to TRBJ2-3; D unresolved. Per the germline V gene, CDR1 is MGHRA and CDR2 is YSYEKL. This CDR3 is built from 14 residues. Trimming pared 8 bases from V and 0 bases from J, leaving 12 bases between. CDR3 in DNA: TGCGCCAGCGCACAGACACACAGCACAGATACGCAGTATTTT. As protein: CASAQTHSTDTQYF.

CDR3 residues: CASSFGTDTQYF. DNA of the CDR3: TGTGCCAGCAGTTTCGGGACAGATACGCAGTATTTT. The V gene is TRBV25-1, the J gene TRBJ2-3; the D is unclear. Germline V gene data show CDR1 as MGHDK and CDR2 as SYGVNS. The CDR3 has 12 amino acids. The germline V and J ends were trimmed by 5 bases and 3 bases, with 6 bases remaining between them.

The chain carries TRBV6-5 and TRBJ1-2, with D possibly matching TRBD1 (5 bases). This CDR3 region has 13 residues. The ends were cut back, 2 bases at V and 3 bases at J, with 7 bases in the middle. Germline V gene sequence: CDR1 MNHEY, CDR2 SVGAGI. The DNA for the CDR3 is TGTGCCAGCAGTTACGCAGGGTACTATGGCTACACCTTC. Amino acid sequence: CASSYAGYYGYTF.

Here the CDR3 reads CSASARWLAGEFNDEQFF. The CDR3 DNA sequence: TGCAGTGCTAGTGCCCGCTGGCTCGCGGGAGAGTTCAACGATGAGCAGTTCTTC. V usage is TRBV20-1 and J usage is TRBJ2-1, with TRBD2 matching over 7 bases. The CDR3 runs to 18 residues. Germline V lookup: CDR1 DFQATT, CDR2 SNEGSKA (reference sequence). The V segment lost 3 bases and the J segment 8 bases; nucleotides outside the gene matches: 22.

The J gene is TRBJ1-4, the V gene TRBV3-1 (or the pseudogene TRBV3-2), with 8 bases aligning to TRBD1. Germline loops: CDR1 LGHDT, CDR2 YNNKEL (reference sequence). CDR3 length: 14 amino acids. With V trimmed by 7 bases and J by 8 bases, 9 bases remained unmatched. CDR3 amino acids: CASNTGGGLEKLFF. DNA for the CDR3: TGTGCCAGCAACACAGGGGGGGGACTAGAAAAACTGTTTTTT.

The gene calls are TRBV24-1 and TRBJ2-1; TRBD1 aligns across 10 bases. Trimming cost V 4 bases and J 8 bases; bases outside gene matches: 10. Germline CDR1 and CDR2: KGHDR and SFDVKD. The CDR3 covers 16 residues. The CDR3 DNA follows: TGTGCCACCAGTGACCTTCCGGGACAGGGGACGGATGAGCAGTTCTTC. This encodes CATSDLPGQGTDEQFF.

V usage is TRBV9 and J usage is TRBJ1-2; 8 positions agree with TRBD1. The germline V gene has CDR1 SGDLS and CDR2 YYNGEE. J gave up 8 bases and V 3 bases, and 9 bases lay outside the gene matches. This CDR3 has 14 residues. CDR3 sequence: CASSAEDRAGGYTF. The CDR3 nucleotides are TGTGCCAGCAGCGCAGAGGACAGGGCAGGGGGCTACACCTTC.

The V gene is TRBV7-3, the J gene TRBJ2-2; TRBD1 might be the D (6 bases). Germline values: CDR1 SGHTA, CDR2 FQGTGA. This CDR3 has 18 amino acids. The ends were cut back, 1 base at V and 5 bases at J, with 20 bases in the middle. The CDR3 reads CASSLNPTGFRETGELFF. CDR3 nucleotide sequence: TGTGCCAGCAGCTTAAACCCGACAGGCTTCCGTGAAACCGGGGAGCTGTTTTTT. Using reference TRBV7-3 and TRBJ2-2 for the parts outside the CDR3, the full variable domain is GAGVSQTPSNKVTEKGKYVELRCDPISGHTALYWYRQSLGQGPEFLIYFQGTGAADDSGLPNDRFFAVRPEGSVSTLKIQRTERGDSAVYLCASSLNPTGFRETGELFFGEGSRLTVL.

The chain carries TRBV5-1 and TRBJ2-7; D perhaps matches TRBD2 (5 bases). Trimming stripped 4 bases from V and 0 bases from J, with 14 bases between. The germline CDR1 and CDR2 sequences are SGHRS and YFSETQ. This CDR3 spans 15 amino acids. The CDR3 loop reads CASSGTPGSSYEQYF. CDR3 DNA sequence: TGCGCCAGCAGCGGAACGCCGGGGTCCTCCTACGAGCAGTACTTC.

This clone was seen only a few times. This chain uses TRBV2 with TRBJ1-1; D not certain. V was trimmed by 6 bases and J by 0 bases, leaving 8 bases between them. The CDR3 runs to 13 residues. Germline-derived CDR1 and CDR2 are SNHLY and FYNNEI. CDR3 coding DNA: TGTGCCAGCAGATATACAGTGAACACTGAAGCTTTCTTT. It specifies CASRYTVNTEAFF.

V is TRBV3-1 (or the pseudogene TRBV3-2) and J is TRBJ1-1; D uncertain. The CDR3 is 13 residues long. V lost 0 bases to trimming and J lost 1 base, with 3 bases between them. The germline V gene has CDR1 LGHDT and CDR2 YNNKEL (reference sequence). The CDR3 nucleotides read TGTGCCAGCAGCCAAGACGGGAACACTGAAGCTTTCTTT. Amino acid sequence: CASSQDGNTEAFF.

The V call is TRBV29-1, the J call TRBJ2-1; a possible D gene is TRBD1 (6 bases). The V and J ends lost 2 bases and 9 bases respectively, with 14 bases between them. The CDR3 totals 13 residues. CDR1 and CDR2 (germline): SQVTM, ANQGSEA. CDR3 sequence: CSVEPAGVTEQFF. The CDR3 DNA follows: TGCAGCGTTGAACCCGCAGGGGTGACTGAGCAGTTCTTC.

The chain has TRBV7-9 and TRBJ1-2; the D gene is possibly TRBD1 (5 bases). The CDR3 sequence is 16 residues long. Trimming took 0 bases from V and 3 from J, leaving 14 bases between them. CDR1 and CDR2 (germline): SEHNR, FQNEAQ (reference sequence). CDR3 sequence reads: CASSLARGGKYYGYTF. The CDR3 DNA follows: TGTGCCAGCAGCTTAGCGCGTGGGGGGAAGTACTATGGCTACACCTTC. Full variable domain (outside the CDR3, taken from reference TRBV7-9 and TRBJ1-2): DTGVSQNPRHKITKRGQNVTFRCDPISEHNRLYWYRQTLGQGPEFLTYFQNEAQLEKSRLLSDRFSAERPKGSFSTLEIQRTEQGDSAMYLCASSLARGGKYYGYTFGSGTRLTVV.

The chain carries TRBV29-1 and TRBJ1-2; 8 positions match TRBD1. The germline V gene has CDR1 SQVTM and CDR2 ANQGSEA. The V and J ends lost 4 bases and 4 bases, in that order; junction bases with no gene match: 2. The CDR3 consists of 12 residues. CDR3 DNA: TGCAGCGTTGGAACAGGGGGCTATGGCTACACCTTC. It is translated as CSVGTGGYGYTF.

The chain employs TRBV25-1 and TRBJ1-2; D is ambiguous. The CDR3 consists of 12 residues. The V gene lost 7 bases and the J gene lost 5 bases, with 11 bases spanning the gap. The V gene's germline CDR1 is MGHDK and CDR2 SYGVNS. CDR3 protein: CASMSGLYGYTF. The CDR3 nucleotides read TGTGCCAGCATGTCGGGGTTGTATGGCTACACCTTC.